Each of the 20 T cell receptor beta chains below was sequenced from the same sample in a study of cytomegalovirus exposure and HLA in healthy donors. Primers for the PCR totalled 60 Vbeta and 13 Jbeta. TCRdb's table, derived via immunoSEQ multiplex PCR, lists solely in-frame clones and lacks some. The data show more than 90,000 clones, about 80% seen once. Sequencing was performed on PBMCs. The receptor source for this set is a man aged 30-40 years in good health and CMV-seronegative.

This chain links TRBV6-1 with TRBJ1-2; no firm D call. Germline values: CDR1 MNHNS, CDR2 SASEGT. This CDR3 has 12 amino acids. Trimming removed 5 bases at V and 3 bases at J, with 7 bases between. The CDR3 reads CASSNGDYGYTF. For the CDR3, the DNA is TGTGCCAGCAGTAACGGGGACTATGGCTACACCTTC.

Here the CDR3 reads CASSLGGRASEKLFF. The CDR3 DNA reads as TGTGCCAGCAGCTTAGGAGGCAGGGCGTCTGAAAAACTGTTTTTT. V is TRBV11-3 and J is TRBJ1-4, with a possible D match to TRBD1 (5 bases). There are 15 residues in the CDR3. V lost 1 base to trimming and J lost 7 bases, with 13 bases between them. Looked up from germline, CDR1 is SGHNT and CDR2 is YENEEA.

The genes are TRBV29-1 and TRBJ2-1; D remains unclear. The CDR3 totals 10 residues. Between the trimmed V and J ends, which lost 7 bases and 10 bases, there was a span of 11 bases. CDR1 and CDR2 from the germline V gene are SQVTM and ANQGSEA. CDR3 sequence (DNA): TGCAGCGCTCTTGGCATAGAGCAGTTCTTC. It yields the protein CSALGIEQFF.

V and J are TRBV7-2 and TRBJ2-3, with 9 nucleotides matching TRBD2. V dropped 2 bases and J dropped 5; count of bases not matched to a gene: 8. Germline CDR1 and CDR2: SGHTA and FQGNSA. CDR3 length equals 16 residues. CDR3 sequence: CASSLNGGRAKDTQYF. CDR3 nucleotides: TGTGCCAGCAGCTTAAATGGCGGGAGGGCCAAAGATACGCAGTATTTT.

This clone was observed a few times. V gene TRBV10-3 combines with J gene TRBJ1-2, with TRBD1 matching 10 bases. This CDR3 has 13 amino acids. Losses at the gene ends were 6 bases for V and 7 bases for J; bases not matched to a gene: 5. CDR1 and CDR2 (germline): ENHRY, SYGVKD. Here the CDR3 DNA reads TGTGCCATCAGCGTGGACAGGGGGGTTGGCTACACCTTC. Its translation: CAISVDRGVGYTF.

The V and J genes are TRBV11-1 and TRBJ2-7; 10 nucleotides align to TRBD2. Germline V gene sequence: CDR1 SGHAT, CDR2 FQDESV (reference sequence). This CDR3 is 16 amino acids long. V lost 5 bases and J lost 0; bases outside the gene matches: 7. DNA for the CDR3: TGTGCCAGCAGCCCCGGGGCTAGCGGGAGCTCCTACGAGCAGTACGTC. Protein sequence: CASSPGASGSSYEQYV.

The chain recombines TRBV19 with TRBJ2-3, with 9 bases lining up with TRBD2. The J segment lost 2 bases and the V segment lost 10 bases, leaving 10 bases of the junction unmatched. This CDR3 region has 15 residues. Germline V lookup: CDR1 LNHDA, CDR2 SQIVND (reference sequence). CDR3 bases: TGTGCCACTACGACGGGCGGGAGGGCCACAGATACGCAGTATTTT. This codes for CATTTGGRATDTQYF.

The chain employs TRBV9 and TRBJ1-5; D gene ambiguous. V was trimmed by 0 bases and J by 4 bases, leaving 8 bases between them. The CDR3 contains 14 residues. Germline CDR1 SGDLS, CDR2 YYNGEE. Written as DNA, the CDR3 is TGTGCCAGCAGCGTAGACGGAGGGAATCAGCCCCAGCATTTT. It codes for CASSVDGGNQPQHF.

This clone was recorded once. V and J are TRBV5-1 and TRBJ2-7; 8 positions match TRBD1. The V segment lost 5 bases and the J segment 0 bases; nucleotides outside the gene matches: 7. The CDR3 runs 15 residues. Germline V gene data show CDR1 as SGHRS and CDR2 as YFSETQ. The CDR3 sequence is CASRDGTGHSYEQYV. CDR3 coding DNA: TGCGCCAGCAGGGATGGGACAGGACACTCCTACGAGCAGTACGTC.

The rearrangement links TRBV7-9 to TRBJ2-7; maybe TRBD2 (6 bases). Germline-derived CDR1 and CDR2 are SEHNR and FQNEAQ (reference sequence). Trimming removed 3 bases from V and 6 bases from J, with 12 bases in between. This CDR3 contains 13 residues. CDR3 sequence: CASSFGGPIEQYV. The CDR3 nucleotides read TGTGCCAGCAGCTTCGGAGGGCCAATCGAGCAGTACGTC.

This rearrangement joins TRBV4-1 to TRBJ1-3; D is possibly TRBD1 (6 bases). Trimming removed 3 bases at V and 4 bases at J, with 10 bases between. The CDR3 covers 14 residues. The germline CDR1 and CDR2 sequences are MGHRA and YSYEKL. The CDR3 region has the DNA TGCGCCAGCAGCCACCCGGGACAAGGAAACACCATATATTTT. This translates into CASSHPGQGNTIYF.

The chain has TRBV7-3 and TRBJ2-5, with 11 bases matching TRBD2. Germline CDR1 SGHTA, CDR2 FQGTGA. Trimming took 3 bases from V and 6 from J; bases not matched to a gene: 3. The CDR3 consists of 14 residues. This chain's CDR3 is CASSFSGRAQTQYF. The CDR3 nucleotides are TGTGCCAGCAGCTTTAGCGGGAGGGCCCAGACCCAGTACTTC. Full variable domain (rest looked up from reference TRBV7-3 and TRBJ2-5): GAGVSQTPSNKVTEKGKYVELRCDPISGHTALYWYRQSLGQGPEFLIYFQGTGAADDSGLPNDRFFAVRPEGSVSTLKIQRTERGDSAVYLCASSFSGRAQTQYFGPGTRLLVL.

The V gene is TRBV7-2, the J gene TRBJ2-7, with 9 bases identical to TRBD1. From germline, CDR1 is SGHTA and CDR2 FQGNSA. After removal of 3 bases from V and 3 bases from J, the junction contained 6 bases not matched to a gene. The CDR3 consists of 15 residues. Here the CDR3 DNA reads TGTGCCAGCAGCTTGTCACCGGGACAGGGCTACGAGCAGTACTTC. It yields the protein CASSLSPGQGYEQYF. Variable domain in full (rest from reference TRBV7-2 and TRBJ2-7): GAGVSQSPSNKVTEKGKDVELRCDPISGHTALYWYRQSLGQGLEFLIYFQGNSAPDKSGLPSDRFSAERTGGSVSTLTIQRTQQEDSAVYLCASSLSPGQGYEQYFGPGTRLTVT.

This sequence joins TRBV6-1 and TRBJ1-1, with D uncertain. V was trimmed by 1 base and J by 1 base, leaving 4 bases between them. The length of the CDR3 is 13 residues. CDR1 MNHNS and CDR2 SASEGT come from the germline V gene. In DNA, the CDR3 is TGTGCCAGCAGTGAAGGGCCGAACACTGAAGCTTTCTTT. Residues: CASSEGPNTEAFF.

The J gene is TRBJ1-1, the V gene TRBV19, with unresolved D. Trimming pared 7 bases from V and 0 bases from J, leaving 6 bases between. The CDR3 is 12 residues long. CDR1 and CDR2 from the germline V gene are LNHDA and SQIVND (reference sequence). The chain's CDR3 is CASNRLNTEAFF. Written as DNA, the CDR3 is TGTGCCAGTAACAGATTGAACACTGAAGCTTTCTTT. Full variable domain (outside the CDR3, taken from reference TRBV19 and TRBJ1-1): DGGITQSPKYLFRKEGQNVTLSCEQNLNHDAMYWYRQDPGQGLRLIYYSQIVNDFQKGDIAEGYSVSREKKESFPLTVTSAQKNPTAFYLCASNRLNTEAFFGQGTRLTVV.

The J gene is TRBJ2-5, the V gene TRBV7-3; 8 bases agree with TRBD1. Trimming took 5 bases from V and 4 from J; bases not matched to a gene: 9. CDR1 and CDR2 from the germline V gene are SGHTA and FQGTGA. The CDR3 length is 15 residues. CDR3 sequence (DNA): TGTGCCAGCAGCCCCCTCGGCAGGGGGCGAGAGACCCAGTACTTC. It encodes CASSPLGRGRETQYF.

Of note for this clone: Other DNA sequences from this sample encode an identical CDR3 as well. The V call is TRBV5-4, the J call TRBJ1-2; a weak D match, TRBD1 (5 bases). V was shortened by 0 bases and J by 3 bases, with 9 bases between the two germline ends. This CDR3 comprises 14 residues. The germline CDR1 and CDR2 sequences are SGHNT and YYREEE (reference sequence). The CDR3, as DNA: TGTGCCAGCAGCTTGGTTCAGGGCGACTATGGCTACACCTTC. It yields the protein CASSLVQGDYGYTF. The entire variable domain, with the rest obtained from reference TRBV5-4 and TRBJ1-2, is as follows: ETGVTQSPTHLIKTRGQQVTLRCSSQSGHNTVSWYQQALGQGPQFIFQYYREEENGRGNFPPRFSGLQFPNYSSELNVNALELDDSALYLCASSLVQGDYGYTFGSGTRLTVV.

The V gene is TRBV27, the J gene TRBJ1-4; 9 bases agree with TRBD1. J was trimmed by 8 bases and V by 3 bases; bases with no gene match: 10. The germline gives CDR1 MNHEY, CDR2 SMNVEV (reference sequence). The length of the CDR3 is 16 residues. The CDR3 bases are TGTGCCAGCAGTTTGAACTCCGGGACAGGGTGGGAAAAACTGTTTTTT. This sequence encodes CASSLNSGTGWEKLFF.

The chain joins TRBV9 to TRBJ2-1; D is perhaps TRBD1 (5 bases). Germline CDR1 SGDLS, CDR2 YYNGEE. The CDR3 runs 17 residues. V was trimmed by 0 bases and J by 4 bases, leaving 17 bases between them. The CDR3 spells CASSVGLFGAKYNEQFF. The CDR3 DNA reads as TGTGCCAGCAGCGTAGGATTGTTTGGGGCCAAGTACAATGAGCAGTTCTTC. The whole variable domain, filled in from reference TRBV9 and TRBJ2-1, reads DSGVTQTPKHLITATGQRVTLRCSPRSGDLSVYWYQQSLDQGLQFLIQYYNGEERAKGNILERFSAQQFPDLHSELNLSSLELGDSALYFCASSVGLFGAKYNEQFFGPGTRLTVL.

The rearrangement joins TRBV20-1 to TRBJ1-2; D call uncertain. The CDR3 has 11 amino acids. CDR1 is DFQATT, CDR2 SNEGSKA, per germline (reference sequence). V lost 5 bases, J lost 10 bases, and 14 bases lay in between. CDR3: CSAQRAIDYTF. The CDR3 DNA sequence: TGCAGTGCTCAGCGGGCGATCGACTACACCTTC.